This T cell receptor beta chain was captured by sequencing in a study of T cells in Graves' hyperthyroidism and ophthalmopathy. Whole-study findings and limits: Median prediction lead before ophthalmopathy onset was around 6.9 months with the model.

TCR beta CDR3 regions were amplified from RNA transcripts. A first-round RT-PCR of the TCR CDR3 used the HTBI primer set. Each CDR3 protein is one row after TCRdb ran MiXCR on the multiplex PCR reads. The repertoire holds roughly 49,000 distinct CDR3 sequences, about 53% seen once, with 30% to 40% in the top ten. The CDR3 runs 16 residues. Germline V CDR1 and CDR2: SGHDT, YYEEEE. V lost 1 base, J lost 1 base, and 5 bases stayed unmatched. The hyperthyroidism was newly diagnosed and had lasted under 2 months; the patients were aged 18 to 65. Those patients with uncontrolled infection, other autoimmune disease, pregnancy or lactation were excluded. This clonotype has ten or more counts. Its antigen remains unidentified.

The chain links TRBV5-6 to TRBJ1-5; 7 bases match TRBD1. The sequence derives from a man aged 18 to 29 with Graves' hyperthyroidism. Specimen: peripheral blood or thyroid tissue (not recorded which). The CDR3, as DNA: TGTGCCAGCAGCTTGTTTAGGGGACAGAGCAATCAGCCCCAGCATTTT. Protein sequence: CASSLFRGQSNQPQHF.